These 32 T cell receptor beta chains were all obtained from the same sample, sequenced in a study of cytomegalovirus exposure and HLA in healthy donors. Use of 60 Vbeta and 13 Jbeta primers characterized the PCR. TCRdb's copy holds only in-frame clones and misses some; the assay was immunoSEQ multiplex PCR. The sample has roughly 130,000 clones, about 8.5% seen once. The sequenced material came from PBMCs. Source of these receptors: a man in his forties in good health and CMV-seronegative.

The V call is TRBV15, the J call TRBJ1-2; D not resolved. CDR1 is LNHNV, CDR2 YYDKDF, per germline (reference sequence). The germline V and J ends were trimmed by 0 bases and 8 bases, with 7 bases remaining between them. CDR3 length equals 12 residues. CDR3 DNA: TGTGCCACCAGCAGAGACCTCCGGGGCTACACCTTC. This codes for CATSRDLRGYTF.

The chain carries TRBV7-9 and TRBJ1-2, with a weak D call TRBD1 (6 bases). Per the germline V gene, CDR1 is SEHNR and CDR2 is FQNEAQ (reference sequence). The CDR3 is made up of 18 amino acids. V lost 1 base to trimming and J lost 3 bases, with 21 bases between them. DNA of the CDR3: TGTGCCAGCAGCTTAGACGTTTGGCGGCTAAAGGGGGACTATGGCTACACCTTC. Translated, it gives CASSLDVWRLKGDYGYTF.

The rearrangement uses TRBV5-4 and TRBJ1-6; D perhaps matches TRBD1 (6 bases). Trimming removed 4 bases at V and 5 bases at J, with 10 bases between. Germline V lookup: CDR1 SGHNT, CDR2 YYREEE (reference sequence). The CDR3 is made up of 14 amino acids. The CDR3: CASSEGGDNSPLHF. CDR3 nucleotide sequence: TGTGCCAGCAGCGAGGGGGGGGATAATTCACCCCTCCACTTT.

This chain connects TRBV5-1 to TRBJ1-2, with 10 bases identical to TRBD1. V trimming: 2 bases; J trimming: 8 bases; junction bases outside the gene matches: 9. CDR1 is SGHRS and CDR2 is YFSETQ in the germline V gene. The CDR3 sequence is 15 residues long. DNA of the CDR3: TGCGCCAGCAGCTTCGCCGGACAGGGGGGAAGAGGCTACACCTTC. Its protein product is CASSFAGQGGRGYTF.

The chain is built from TRBV19 and TRBJ1-1, with 7 bases aligning to TRBD1. J lost 1 base, V lost 5 bases, and 4 bases had no gene match. The CDR3 totals 14 residues. Germline CDR1 LNHDA, CDR2 SQIVND (reference sequence). The CDR3 bases are TGTGCCAGTAGTCCCCCAGGGGGGAACACTGAAGCTTTCTTT. This encodes CASSPPGGNTEAFF.

This chain joins TRBV25-1 and TRBJ1-2; 9 nucleotides line up with TRBD1. V lost 1 base and J lost 8; bases outside the gene matches: 14. The CDR3 spans 17 residues. The germline gives CDR1 MGHDK, CDR2 SYGVNS. This CDR3 reads CASSEFFSRTGAEGYTF. The DNA for the CDR3 is TGTGCCAGCAGTGAATTCTTCTCCCGGACAGGGGCGGAGGGCTACACCTTC.

This chain connects TRBV18 to TRBJ1-2, with D hard to call. This CDR3 region has 13 residues. Germline V lookup: CDR1 KGHSH, CDR2 LQKENI. The V gene lost 3 bases and the J gene lost 1 base, with 6 bases spanning the gap. The CDR3 is CASSPTSNYGYTF. CDR3 sequence (DNA): TGTGCCAGCTCACCGACAAGTAACTATGGCTACACCTTC.

This clone was seen a handful of times. The rearrangement joins TRBV5-1 to TRBJ2-5; D remains ambiguous. The J call is uncertain, as TRBJ2-7 better fits the DNA end. The CDR3 has 14 residues. CDR1 SGHRS and CDR2 YFSETQ come from the germline V gene. CDR3 residues: CASSLATLTYEQYF. Written as DNA, the CDR3 is TGCGCCAGCAGCTTGGCCACGCTAACCTACGAGCAGTACTTC.

In this sample, this clone turned up a few times. This sequence joins TRBV9 and TRBJ2-1; 8 bases line up with TRBD2. The CDR3 totals 15 residues. Unmatched junction bases numbered 3, after V lost 0 bases and J lost 4 bases. Per germline, CDR1 SGDLS and CDR2 YYNGEE. The CDR3 is CASSVVAGRYNEQFF. CDR3 coding DNA: TGTGCCAGCAGCGTAGTAGCGGGGAGGTACAATGAGCAGTTCTTC. The whole variable domain, filled in from reference TRBV9 and TRBJ2-1, reads DSGVTQTPKHLITATGQRVTLRCSPRSGDLSVYWYQQSLDQGLQFLIQYYNGEERAKGNILERFSAQQFPDLHSELNLSSLELGDSALYFCASSVVAGRYNEQFFGPGTRLTVL.

This clone has a count of ten or more. V usage is TRBV9 and J usage is TRBJ2-7; 9 bases fit TRBD2. The V segment lost 4 bases and the J segment 0 bases; nucleotides outside the gene matches: 8. The CDR3 covers 16 residues. Per germline, CDR1 SGDLS and CDR2 YYNGEE. CDR3 DNA: TGTGCCAGCAGCCCCGCGGGGGGGGCTAGCTCCTACGAGCAGTACTTC. It codes for CASSPAGGASSYEQYF. Filled out from reference TRBV9 and TRBJ2-7, the complete variable domain reads DSGVTQTPKHLITATGQRVTLRCSPRSGDLSVYWYQQSLDQGLQFLIQYYNGEERAKGNILERFSAQQFPDLHSELNLSSLELGDSALYFCASSPAGGASSYEQYFGPGTRLTVT.

The genes are TRBV11-2 and TRBJ1-2, with a tentative D call TRBD1 (6 bases). The germline V and J ends were trimmed by 1 base and 7 bases, with 16 bases remaining between them. The germline gives CDR1 SGHAT, CDR2 FQNNGV. This CDR3 comprises 15 residues. This chain's CDR3 is CASSLGGGAFAGYTF. For the CDR3, the DNA is TGTGCCAGCAGCTTAGGCGGGGGGGCCTTCGCTGGCTACACCTTC.

This clone turned up a few times. V and J are TRBV6-6 and TRBJ1-3; D is uncertain. Trimming left V 2 bases short and J 1 base short, with 6 bases between. Per germline, CDR1 MNHNY and CDR2 SVGAGI (reference sequence). The CDR3 is made up of 14 amino acids. The CDR3 loop is CASSYVRSGNTIYF. For the CDR3, the DNA is TGTGCCAGCAGTTACGTCCGTTCTGGAAACACCATATATTTT.

The rearrangement joins TRBV6-5 to TRBJ2-5; 7 nucleotides agree with TRBD2. Trimming at V came to 1 base and at J to 3 bases, leaving 2 bases not matched to a gene. This CDR3 spans 14 amino acids. The V gene's germline CDR1 is MNHEY and CDR2 SVGAGI. This chain's CDR3 is CASSYWGGEETQYF. The DNA of the CDR3 is TGTGCCAGCAGTTACTGGGGGGGGGAAGAGACCCAGTACTTC.

This clone turned up a few times. The chain is built from TRBV21-1 and TRBJ1-2; the D call in the table, TRBD1, was not verified against the DNA. TRBV21-1 is annotated as a pseudogene. This CDR3 contains 16 residues. The CDR3 protein is CASSKENRGRDYGYTF. The CDR3, as DNA: TGTGCCAGCAGCAAAGAAAACAGGGGGCGGGACTATGGCTACACCTTC.

This clone was counted between two and nine times. The rearrangement uses TRBV5-6 and TRBJ2-5; no reliable D call. Germline V CDR1 and CDR2: SGHDT, YYEEEE. This CDR3 spans 14 amino acids. Trimming pared 0 bases from V and 1 base from J, leaving 7 bases between. The CDR3: CASSLELAQETQYF. The CDR3 DNA reads as TGTGCCAGCAGCTTGGAATTAGCCCAAGAGACCCAGTACTTC.

This clone was seen a handful of times. The chain uses TRBV15 and TRBJ2-5; TRBD1 matches 7 bases. The CDR3 is made up of 15 amino acids. V lost 1 base to trimming and J lost 4 bases; unmatched junction nucleotides: 6. In germline, CDR1 is LNHNV, CDR2 YYDKDF (reference sequence). The CDR3 bases are TGTGCCACCAGCAGAGCGGGACAGTACCGAGAGACCCAGTACTTC. Amino acids: CATSRAGQYRETQYF.

This rearrangement joins TRBV5-1 to TRBJ2-5; 8 bases line up with TRBD1. With the DNA end fitting TRBJ2-7 better, the J assignment may be wrong. CDR1 is SGHRS, CDR2 YFSETQ, per germline. The CDR3 runs 15 residues. This CDR3 is CASSLGTGILYEQYF. In nucleotides, the CDR3 is TGCGCCAGCAGCTTGGGGACAGGGATCCTCTACGAGCAGTACTTC.

This clone was observed a handful of times. V usage is TRBV19 and J usage is TRBJ1-5, with D uncertain. Trimming pared 8 bases from V and 4 bases from J, leaving 15 bases between. This CDR3 has 14 amino acids. The V gene's germline CDR1 is LNHDA and CDR2 SQIVND (reference sequence). The CDR3 sequence: CASGSQADNQPQHF. The CDR3 DNA reads as TGTGCCAGTGGCTCCCAGGCCGATAATCAGCCCCAGCATTTT.

The sample holds a few counts of this clone. The chain carries TRBV6-1 and TRBJ1-6; D uncertain. Germline V gene lookup returns CDR1 MNHNS and CDR2 SASEGT. CDR3 length equals 14 residues. Trimming removed 2 bases at V and 9 bases at J, with 11 bases between. The chain's CDR3 is CASSETQVGSPLHF. The CDR3 coding sequence is TGTGCCAGCAGTGAAACGCAGGTCGGTTCACCCCTCCACTTT.

This clone was seen a handful of times. The V and J genes are TRBV19 and TRBJ1-5; perhaps TRBD1 as D (5 bases). The germline V gene encodes CDR1 LNHDA and CDR2 SQIVND (reference sequence). Trimming cost V 3 bases and J 4 bases, with 13 bases left between them. There are 15 residues in the CDR3. The CDR3 coding sequence is TGTGCCAGTAGTATGGCGACAGCCTCAAATCAGCCCCAGCATTTT. Its translation is CASSMATASNQPQHF.

The J gene is TRBJ2-1, the V gene TRBV1; the table's TRBD2 call for D was not verified on the DNA. TRBV1 is a listed pseudogene. This CDR3 is built from 14 residues. In DNA, the CDR3 is TGCACCAGCAGCCTAAGCGGGGGGTCTGGTAGGCAGTTCTTC. Residues: CTSSLSGGSGRQFF.

The chain's CDR3 is CASSLVFMNTEAFF. As DNA, the CDR3 is TGTGCCAGCAGCTTGGTTTTCATGAACACTGAAGCTTTCTTT. The chain recombines TRBV5-6 with TRBJ1-1; D is unclear. Trimming removed 0 bases at V and 0 bases at J, with 6 bases between. The CDR3 runs to 14 residues. Germline assignment: CDR1 SGHDT and CDR2 YYEEEE.

V is TRBV28 and J is TRBJ1-5; 7 bases match TRBD1. This CDR3 is built from 17 residues. V lost 3 bases, J lost 2 bases, and 10 bases stayed unmatched. Germline V gives CDR1 MDHEN, CDR2 SYDVKM. CDR3 sequence reads: CASSFLTGVEGNQPQHF. Written as DNA, the CDR3 is TGTGCCAGCAGTTTCCTAACAGGGGTTGAGGGCAATCAGCCCCAGCATTTT.

The J gene is TRBJ2-2, the V gene TRBV9; the match to TRBD1 covers 7 bases. Trimming took 4 bases from V and 4 from J; bases not matched to a gene: 16. The CDR3 contains 18 residues. Germline V gene sequence: CDR1 SGDLS, CDR2 YYNGEE. CDR3 loop: CASSLNLRGFRGTGELFF. Here the CDR3 DNA reads TGTGCCAGCAGCCTCAATCTCAGGGGGTTTCGGGGCACCGGGGAGCTGTTTTTT.

This clone was recorded many times. V gene TRBV5-8 combines with J gene TRBJ2-2; D perhaps matches TRBD2 (5 bases). The V and J ends lost 4 bases and 5 bases respectively, with 9 bases between them. CDR1 and CDR2 from the germline V gene are SGHTS and YDEGEE. This CDR3 has 13 residues. CDR3 bases: TGTGCCAGCAGCACCGGGATTACCGGGGAGCTGTTTTTT. Protein product: CASSTGITGELFF. The complete variable domain, with remaining parts taken from reference TRBV5-8 and TRBJ2-2, reads EAGVTQSPTHLIKTRGQQATLRCSPISGHTSVYWYQQALGLGLQFLLWYDEGEERNRGNFPPRFSGRQFPNYSSELNVNALELEDSALYLCASSTGITGELFFGEGSRLTVL.

This clone was picked up a small number of times. V usage is TRBV11-2 and J usage is TRBJ2-7; a possible D gene is TRBD1 (6 bases). Between the trimmed V and J ends, which lost 1 base and 0 bases, there was a span of 10 bases. The CDR3 is 15 residues long. Germline V gene sequence: CDR1 SGHAT, CDR2 FQNNGV. CDR3 DNA sequence: TGTGCCAGCAGCTTAGTCCAGGGGTCCTCCTACGAGCAGTACTTC. Residues: CASSLVQGSSYEQYF.

The sample holds a few counts of this clone. V is TRBV2 and J is TRBJ2-7; D is unclear. Trimming took off 5 bases at V and 6 bases at J, with 20 bases between the two ends. Germline loops: CDR1 SNHLY, CDR2 FYNNEI. The CDR3 is 15 amino acids. The CDR3 is CASSLCRYSGCEQYF. The CDR3 DNA is TGTGCCAGCAGTCTTTGCCGGTACAGTGGATGCGAGCAGTACTTC.

There are a few counts of this clone. The V call is TRBV14, the J call TRBJ1-4, with TRBD1 matching 7 bases. J was trimmed by 0 bases and V by 5 bases; bases with no gene match: 6. CDR1 SGHDN and CDR2 FVKESK come from the germline V gene. This CDR3 has 16 amino acids. As DNA, the CDR3 is TGTGCCAGCAGCTATTTAGGGGGCTCAACTAATGAAAAACTGTTTTTT. Amino acid sequence: CASSYLGGSTNEKLFF. Full variable domain (missing parts from reference TRBV14 and TRBJ1-4): EAGVTQFPSHSVIEKGQTVTLRCDPISGHDNLYWYRRVMGKEIKFLLHFVKESKQDESGMPNNRFLAERTGGTYSTLKVQPAELEDSGVYFCASSYLGGSTNEKLFFGSGTQLSVL.

In this sample, this clone turned up a few times. The chain combines TRBV9 with TRBJ1-4, with 9 bases that match TRBD1. V was clipped by 4 bases and J by 6 bases; unmatched bases: 7. The CDR3 sequence is 15 residues long. Germline CDR1 is SGDLS and CDR2 is YYNGEE. The CDR3 reads CASSLTGGIDEKLFF. CDR3 nucleotide sequence: TGTGCCAGCAGCTTGACAGGGGGTATTGATGAAAAACTGTTTTTT.

In this sample, this clone turned up a few times. The rearrangement joins TRBV29-1 to TRBJ1-1, with D possibly TRBD1 on 5 matching bases. Germline V CDR1 and CDR2: SQVTM, ANQGSEA. Deletions cut 2 bases from V and 1 base from J, with 5 bases between. The CDR3 consists of 12 residues. The CDR3 here is CSVERGNTEAFF. CDR3 nucleotide sequence: TGCAGCGTTGAAAGGGGGAACACTGAAGCTTTCTTT.

Turning to this clone: The conserved final phenylalanine or tryptophan is absent from the CDR3, which likely points to a read error. This chain joins TRBV9 and TRBJ2-3; 13 bases align to TRBD2. The CDR3 is made up of 15 amino acids. Germline CDR1 SGDLS, CDR2 YYNGEE. J lost 4 bases, V lost 4 bases, and 3 bases had no gene match. The CDR3 is CASSWTSGGSDTQYV. Here the CDR3 DNA reads TGTGCCAGCAGCTGGACTAGCGGGGGTTCAGATACGCAGTATGTT.

This clone was detected only once. This chain joins TRBV6-1 and TRBJ2-7, with 9 bases identical to TRBD1. CDR1 is MNHNS, CDR2 SASEGT, per germline. J was trimmed by 6 bases and V by 4 bases; bases with no gene match: 4. The CDR3 loop spans 13 amino acids. As DNA, the CDR3 is TGTGCCAGCAGTGGGGACAGGGCTCTCGAGCAGTACGTC. Protein sequence: CASSGDRALEQYV.